The T cell receptor beta chain under discussion was sequenced for a study of cytomegalovirus exposure and HLA in healthy donors. Study observations and caveats: Investigators reported over 150 TCR beta chains as tied to cytomegalovirus.

A multiplex PCR was run with 60 Vbeta primers and 13 Jbeta primers. Using immunoSEQ multiplex PCR, the repertoire was profiled, and TCRdb retains in-frame clones only, with some absent. The repertoire holds fewer than 200,000 clones, approximately 75% seen once, with approximately 1.5% in the top ten. Points on this clone: As yet, its antigen is unknown.

The germline V and J ends were trimmed by 5 bases and 3 bases, with 13 bases remaining between them. Looked up from germline, CDR1 is MGHRA and CDR2 is YSYEKL. The CDR3 runs 15 residues. The receptor was derived from a girl aged 10-17 years in good health and CMV-seronegative. The sequenced sample was PBMCs. This chain uses TRBV4-1 with TRBJ2-2; D might be TRBD2 (5 bases). CDR3 DNA: TGCGCCAGCAGCGAGGAGGCTTCTCACACCGGGGAGCTGTTTTTT. Translating gives CASSEEASHTGELFF.